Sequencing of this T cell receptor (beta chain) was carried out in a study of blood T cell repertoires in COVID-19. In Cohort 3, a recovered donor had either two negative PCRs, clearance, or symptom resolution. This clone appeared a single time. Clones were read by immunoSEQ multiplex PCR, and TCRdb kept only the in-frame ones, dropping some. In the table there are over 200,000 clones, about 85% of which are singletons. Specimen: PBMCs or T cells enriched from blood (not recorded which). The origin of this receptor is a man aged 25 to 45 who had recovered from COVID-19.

The CDR3 sequence: CASSEPPTGRGYGYTF. For the CDR3, the DNA is TGTGCCAGCAGTGAACCCCCGACAGGGAGAGGGTATGGCTACACCTTC. This chain links TRBV6-1 with TRBJ1-2; TRBD1 aligns across 7 bases. The V gene end was trimmed by 2 bases and the J gene end by 5 bases; junction bases not matched to a gene: 11. This CDR3 has 16 amino acids. CDR1 is MNHNS, CDR2 SASEGT, per germline.